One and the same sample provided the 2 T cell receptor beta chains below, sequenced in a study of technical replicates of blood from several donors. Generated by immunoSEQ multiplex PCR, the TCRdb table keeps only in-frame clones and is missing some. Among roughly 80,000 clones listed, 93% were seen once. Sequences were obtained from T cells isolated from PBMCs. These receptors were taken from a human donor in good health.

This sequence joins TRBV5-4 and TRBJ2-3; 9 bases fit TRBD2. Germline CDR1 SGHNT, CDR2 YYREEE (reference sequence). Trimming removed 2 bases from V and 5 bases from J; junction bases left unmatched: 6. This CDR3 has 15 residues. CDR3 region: CASSFEREAEDTQYF. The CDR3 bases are TGTGCCAGCAGCTTTGAGCGGGAGGCGGAAGATACGCAGTATTTT.

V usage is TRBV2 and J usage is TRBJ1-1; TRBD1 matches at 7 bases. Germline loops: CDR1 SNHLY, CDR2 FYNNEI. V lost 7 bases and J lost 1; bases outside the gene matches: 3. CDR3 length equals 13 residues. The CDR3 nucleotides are TGTGCCAGCAAAACAGGGGCGAACACTGAAGCTTTCTTT. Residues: CASKTGANTEAFF.